This T cell receptor (beta chain) was recovered during a study of blood T cell repertoires in COVID-19. For the study at large: COVID-19 samples from acute and convalescent phases originated in the United States, Italy and Spain.

Under the authors' procedure: Amplification of reference gene primers provided the estimated nucleated cell counts. Clones were read by immunoSEQ multiplex PCR, and TCRdb kept only the in-frame ones, dropping some. V and J calls and clone size are as listed in that table; D and trimming were resolved from the DNA. The repertoire consists of about 220,000 clones, with around 90% occurring once and the leading ten covering about 2.4%. Participants' reported clinical history set cohort assignment. Recovered status applied to Cohort 3 donors who had two consecutive negative PCRs. It also applied to those with clearance or with symptom resolution. The CDR3 has 13 amino acids. Germline CDR1 is MNHNS and CDR2 is SASEGT. Trimming stripped 3 bases from V and 4 bases from J, with 9 bases between.

The V gene is TRBV6-1, the J gene TRBJ1-2, with D unclear. The sample comprised PBMCs or T cells enriched from blood (not recorded which). The TCR originated in a woman under 40 who had recovered from COVID-19. CDR3 in amino acids: CASSERRIYGYTF. The CDR3 DNA follows: TGTGCCAGCAGTGAGCGGAGGATCTATGGCTACACCTTC.